Listed below are T cell receptor beta chains from one sample, sequenced in a study of T cells in Graves' hyperthyroidism and ophthalmopathy. TCRdb re-derived calls from the multiplex PCR reads in MiXCR, one entry per CDR3 protein. The data show 490,000 or so distinct CDR3 sequences, about 16% seen once. The sample comprised blood. The receptor set was obtained from a young woman with Graves' ophthalmopathy. CDR3s include the opening cysteine and the closing phenylalanine or tryptophan. D genes are given only for firm matches. Rows may omit the clone size; those that give it use once, few, many or a size class.

V	J	size	D	length	CDR3	DNA
TRBV11-3	TRBJ2-1	many	TRBD2	15	CASSLLAGDTNEQFF	TGTGCCAGCAGCCTTCTAGCGGGAGATACCAATGAGCAGTTCTTC
TRBV10-1	TRBJ2-1	many	-	16	CASSGPGLLGSGEQFF	TGCGCCAGCAGTGGCCCTGGACTGCTGGGTAGCGGTGAGCAGTTCTTC
TRBV9	TRBJ2-1	few	TRBD1	15	CASTQGGTGLNEQFF	TGTGCCAGCACCCAAGGCGGGACAGGTCTCAATGAGCAGTTCTTC
TRBV12-3/TRBV12-4	TRBJ1-1	many	TRBD1	14	CASTPTGSLTEAFF	TGTGCCAGCACCCCGACAGGGTCTCTCACTGAAGCTTTCTTT
TRBV20-1	TRBJ2-7	few	TRBD2	14	CSATGLAGGYEQYF	TGCAGTGCTACGGGACTAGCGGGAGGGTACGAGCAGTACTTC
TRBV20-1	TRBJ2-1	-	TRBD2	17	CSAREVETSGSAAEQFF	TGCAGTGCTAGAGAAGTGGAAACTAGCGGGAGCGCGGCTGAGCAGTTCTTC
TRBV20-1	TRBJ2-1	many	-	15	CSARDPSRGQDEQFF	TGCAGTGCTAGAGATCCTTCCCGGGGGCAGGATGAGCAGTTCTTC
TRBV11-2	TRBJ2-7	many	TRBD1	14	CASSLGQGDYEQYF	TGTGCCAGCAGCTTAGGACAGGGGGACTACGAGCAGTACTTC
TRBV5-6	TRBJ2-7	-	-	13	CASSPAFFYEQYF	TGTGCCAGCAGCCCGGCCTTTTTCTACGAGCAGTACTTC
TRBV2	TRBJ2-2	many	-	12	CASREGTGELFF	TGTGCCAGCAGAGAAGGGACTGGGGAGCTGTTTTTT
TRBV12-3/TRBV12-4	TRBJ2-2	many	TRBD1	16	CASSRRQGWNTGELFF	TGTGCCAGCAGCCGACGACAGGGGTGGAACACCGGGGAGCTGTTTTTT
TRBV5-5	TRBJ2-2	few	-	16	CASSPPGWVGTGELFF	TGTGCCAGCAGCCCCCCCGGGTGGGTCGGCACCGGGGAGCTGTTTTTT
TRBV10-3	TRBJ1-4	once	-	15	CAISDRLGGGDKLFF	TGTGCCATCAGTGATCGTCTGGGAGGAGGGGACAAACTGTTTTTT
TRBV20-1	TRBJ2-5	many	-	10	CSGGVRAQYF	TGCAGTGGGGGAGTCAGGGCCCAGTACTTC
TRBV20-1	TRBJ2-1	few	-	14	CSASEGRVSNEQFF	TGCAGTGCTAGTGAGGGGCGAGTTAGCAATGAGCAGTTCTTC
TRBV14	TRBJ1-2	few	-	13	CASSQDRVNGYTF	TGTGCCAGCAGCCAAGATAGAGTTAATGGCTACACCTTC
TRBV9	TRBJ2-7	many	TRBD2	12	CASSVVGGEQYF	TGTGCCAGCAGCGTAGTGGGAGGGGAGCAGTACTTC
TRBV27	TRBJ1-2	few	-	15	CASSFSEEPAYGYTF	TGTGCCAGCAGTTTTTCCGAGGAGCCTGCCTATGGCTACACCTTC
TRBV20-1	TRBJ2-5	many	-	14	CSARGGLVEETQYF	TGCAGTGCTAGGGGAGGCTTGGTAGAAGAGACCCAGTACTTC
TRBV11-2	TRBJ2-5	many	-	14	CASSRQGGLETQYF	TGTGCCAGCAGCCGACAGGGAGGTCTGGAGACCCAGTACTTC
TRBV14	TRBJ2-7	-	TRBD2	15	CASSPWEGLKYEQYF	TGTGCCAGCAGCCCCTGGGAGGGACTCAAATACGAGCAGTACTTC
TRBV20-1	TRBJ2-4	few	-	11	CGAGTPVFQYF	TGCGGGGCCGGGACTCCTGTCTTTCAGTACTTC
TRBV7-9	TRBJ2-1	many	-	13	CASSLTEENEQFF	TGTGCCAGCAGCTTGACAGAAGAGAATGAGCAGTTCTTC
TRBV7-2	TRBJ2-1	many	-	13	CASSLEWYNEQFF	TGTGCCAGCAGCTTAGAGTGGTACAATGAGCAGTTCTTC
TRBV6-1	TRBJ2-7	-	TRBD1	15	CASRDIRGQTYEQYF	TGTGCCAGCAGGGACATCCGGGGACAGACCTACGAGCAGTACTTC
TRBV3-1	TRBJ2-7	many	TRBD2	17	CASSQGRLAASSYEQYF	TGTGCCAGCAGCCAGGGAAGACTAGCGGCGAGCTCCTACGAGCAGTACTTC
TRBV12-3/TRBV12-4	TRBJ1-2	few	-	14	CASSSPRGEAGYTF	TGTGCCAGCAGTTCCCCTAGAGGGGAGGCGGGCTACACCTTC
TRBV24-1	TRBJ2-5	few	-	15	CATSDLRKAEETQYF	TGTGCCACCAGTGACCTAAGAAAAGCAGAAGAGACCCAGTACTTC
TRBV6-2/TRBV6-3	TRBJ2-7	-	-	15	CASSYYLLGVYEQYF	TGTGCCAGCAGTTACTACCTCTTGGGGGTCTACGAGCAGTACTTC
TRBV6-2/TRBV6-3	TRBJ1-1	many	-	14	CASSYDGADTEAFF	TGTGCCAGCAGTTATGATGGGGCCGACACTGAAGCTTTCTTT
TRBV18	TRBJ2-2	many	TRBD2	16	CASSPTSGRNTGELFF	TGTGCCAGCTCACCGACGAGCGGGAGGAACACCGGGGAGCTGTTTTTT
TRBV18	TRBJ2-7	few	TRBD1	15	CASSPADRTVGEQYF	TGTGCCAGCTCACCTGCGGACAGGACCGTCGGCGAGCAGTACTTC
TRBV27	TRBJ2-7	many	-	15	CASSEVRAGSYEQYF	TGTGCCAGCAGTGAAGTCAGGGCGGGCTCCTACGAGCAGTACTTC
TRBV28	TRBJ1-4	-	-	17	CASSLMGALATNEKLFF	TGTGCCAGCAGTTTAATGGGGGCCCTTGCAACTAATGAAAAACTGTTTTTT
TRBV3-1	TRBJ2-1	many	-	15	CASTPTWDSYNEQFF	TGTGCCAGCACCCCGACCTGGGATTCCTACAATGAGCAGTTCTTC
TRBV29-1	TRBJ2-2	-	-	13	CSGDISNTGELFF	TGCAGCGGGGACATATCGAACACCGGGGAGCTGTTTTTT
TRBV9	TRBJ1-6	-	-	15	CASSAQGKFGSPLHF	TGTGCCAGCAGCGCCCAGGGGAAGTTCGGTTCACCCCTCCACTTT
TRBV5-1	TRBJ2-3	-	-	16	CASSLGAGQSTDTQYF	TGCGCCAGCAGCTTGGGGGCGGGACAGAGCACAGATACGCAGTATTTT
TRBV3-1	TRBJ2-6	-	TRBD1	18	CASSQEGTGAPGANVLTF	TGTGCCAGCAGCCAAGAAGGGACAGGGGCCCCTGGGGCCAACGTCCTGACTTTC
TRBV20-1	TRBJ2-5	many	-	10	CSASAGTQYF	TGCAGTGCTAGCGCAGGGACCCAGTACTTC
TRBV20-1	TRBJ2-4	many	TRBD1	16	CSARDWTGGTKNIQYF	TGCAGTGCTAGAGATTGGACAGGGGGTACCAAAAACATTCAGTACTTC
TRBV20-1	TRBJ1-5	few	-	12	CSAAREWQPQHF	TGCAGTGCCGCCAGGGAATGGCAGCCCCAGCATTTT